These T cell receptor beta chains were read from a single sample in a study of shared clonotypes between healthy human individuals. Assay used: immunoSEQ multiplex PCR; TCRdb lists only in-frame clones, some missing. This table has 1 million to 1.2 million clones, about 72% appearing once. Sequenced material: memory CD4+ T cells from PBMCs. The receptors were gathered from a man younger than 30 in good health. Some clones in this sample may be carry-over from other donors' samples. CDR3s leave out the opening cysteine and the closing phenylalanine or tryptophan. Fields, in order: CDR3 protein, J gene, V gene, D gene. The D gene is left open where the match is weak.

CDR3: ASSQSGGTNEKLF
J: TRBJ1-4
V: TRBV16
D: -

CDR3: ASSYFGQGFGYT
J: TRBJ1-2
V: TRBV6-5
D: TRBD1

CDR3: ASSLGLAGAGGELF
J: TRBJ2-2
V: TRBV5-4
D: TRBD2

CDR3: ASSLSTARNTEAF
J: TRBJ1-1
V: TRBV7-3
D: -

CDR3: ASSLRWTSASSDEQY
J: TRBJ2-7
V: TRBV27
D: TRBD2

CDR3: ASSLQAEGDTQY
J: TRBJ2-3
V: TRBV11-2
D: -

CDR3: ASSLGLHNEQF
J: TRBJ2-1
V: TRBV7-9
D: -

CDR3: ASRIPTGLRTEAF
J: TRBJ1-1
V: TRBV19
D: -

CDR3: ASRDTGGSGEKLF
J: TRBJ1-4
V: TRBV6-1
D: TRBD1

CDR3: AGQDSNQPQH
J: TRBJ1-5
V: TRBV28
D: -

CDR3: ASSKGRAYEETQY
J: TRBJ2-5
V: TRBV19
D: -

CDR3: ASSLVSGSSIEGQY
J: TRBJ2-7
V: TRBV11-2
D: -

CDR3: ASRRTGRNIQY
J: TRBJ2-4
V: TRBV6-5
D: TRBD1

CDR3: ASSRERDTMNTEAF
J: TRBJ1-1
V: TRBV5-4
D: -

CDR3: ASSPTRYLGFYEQY
J: TRBJ2-7
V: TRBV11-2
D: -

CDR3: ASSPPGREKLF
J: TRBJ1-4
V: TRBV18
D: -

CDR3: ASSGQGRDEQF
J: TRBJ2-1
V: TRBV6-1
D: -

CDR3: ASSVPSGANVLT
J: TRBJ2-6
V: TRBV9
D: -

CDR3: ASAPRSNSYNEQF
J: TRBJ2-1
V: TRBV7-3
D: -

CDR3: ASSNDRGITNEKLF
J: TRBJ1-4
V: TRBV19
D: TRBD1

CDR3: ASSLGVSGANVLT
J: TRBJ2-6
V: TRBV14
D: -

CDR3: ASSFSGTSGLGISNEQF
J: TRBJ2-1
V: TRBV13
D: TRBD2

CDR3: ASSNPGLAGVGTGELF
J: TRBJ2-2
V: TRBV11-3
D: TRBD2

CDR3: ASSFGLAGVIDEQF
J: TRBJ2-1
V: TRBV5-1
D: TRBD2

CDR3: ASSSVAGGRAQPQH
J: TRBJ1-5
V: TRBV11-2
D: TRBD1

CDR3: ASSPVGRRDQPQH
J: TRBJ1-5
V: TRBV4-1
D: -

CDR3: AISESLSGSGTGELF
J: TRBJ2-2
V: TRBV10-3
D: TRBD2

CDR3: ASSVGTGSYGYT
J: TRBJ1-2
V: TRBV11-1
D: TRBD1

CDR3: ASSETSGRARAGANVLT
J: TRBJ2-6
V: TRBV7-3
D: TRBD2

CDR3: ASSFYRNTEAF
J: TRBJ1-1
V: TRBV5-4
D: -

CDR3: ASSFLDSTDTQY
J: TRBJ2-3
V: TRBV7-9
D: -